This TCR beta chain was identified in a study of cytomegalovirus exposure and HLA in healthy donors. This clone was seen a single time. Its antigen remains unidentified. The CDR3 contains 11 residues. The germline V and J ends were trimmed by 6 bases and 0 bases, with 5 bases remaining between them. The germline gives CDR1 GTSNPN, CDR2 SVGIG (reference sequence). Findings and caveats of the study: Common viral pathogens seemed, in a later analysis, to connect with several of the most significant clusters. An analysis was carried out at a later point. It showed that HLA-associated TCR beta chains were more clonally expanded than equally common non-associated chains.

PCR was performed using 60 Vbeta and 13 Jbeta primers. TCRdb keeps only in-frame clones here, not all; method: immunoSEQ multiplex PCR. In the table there are around 200,000 clones, around 80% of which are singletons. The clonotype was recovered from a man aged 50-60 years in good health and CMV-seronegative. The sequenced material came from PBMCs. The V gene is TRBV30, the J gene TRBJ2-5, with D unclear. Written as DNA, the CDR3 is TGTGCCTGTTCAGACCAAGAGACCCAGTACTTC. Its translation is CACSDQETQYF.